Sequencing of this T cell receptor beta chain was carried out in a study of cytomegalovirus exposure and HLA in healthy donors. The wider study: Across around 400 genotyped donors, about 81% landed in the Caucasian-associated ancestry cluster. Whole-study results and caveats: Rare TCR sequences predominated, though certain public TCRs were found in many donors.

With respect to this clone: Antigen unknown.

13 Jbeta primers and 60 Vbeta primers were used for the PCR. TCRdb keeps only in-frame clones here, not all; method: immunoSEQ multiplex PCR. This repertoire shows roughly 180,000 clones, roughly 74% found once; its top ten account for about 3%. This clonotype originated in a female donor in good health and CMV-seronegative. What was sequenced was PBMCs.

As DNA, the CDR3 is TGTGCCAGCAGCCAATCGTCTGGGACAGACAATGAGCAGTTCTTC. Protein product: CASSQSSGTDNEQFF. The J gene is TRBJ2-1, the V gene TRBV16, with 7 bases lining up with TRBD1. Germline V gene sequence: CDR1 KGHSY, CDR2 FQNENV. V gave up 0 bases and J gave up 5 bases; unmatched junction bases: 4. The CDR3 sequence is 15 residues long.